This T cell receptor beta chain was recovered during a study of T cells expressing NK-cell markers. Overall study: It was from sorted CD3+CD56+NKG2C+, CD3+CD56+NKG2C- and CD3+CD56-NKG2C+ T cells that TCR beta repertoires came. Seven sequenced donors out of eight were HCMV-seropositive, one seronegative. Study findings and constraints: HCMV specificity of the expanded NKG2C+ T cell clones stayed unclear. The CD3+CD56-NKG2C+ fraction was also led by these clonotypes in a handful of donors.

The CDR3 length is 15 residues. Per germline, CDR1 SGHAT and CDR2 FQNNGV. TCRdb reworked the 5' RACE reads into one entry per CDR3 protein, no DNA. This table lists 400,000 to 500,000 distinct CDR3 sequences. A note on this clonotype: Its matching antigen is unknown.

This receptor was identified in a woman between 18 and 70 years old in good health. The sample taken for sequencing was blood T cells: a sorted CD56 or NKG2C T cell subset, CD4+ or CD8+ T cells, or bulk PBMC T cells (not recorded which). The chain carries TRBV11-2 and TRBJ2-1; TCRdb indicates TRBD2, and absent DNA this call remains unverified. The CDR3 loop is CASSLDSGANNEQFF.